Included here is one T cell receptor beta chain sequence, with context. At one end the junction does not follow the germline gene, possibly because of a read error. This record comes from a study of CD8+CD57+ T cells in acquired aplastic anemia. Germline CDR1 SGHTA, CDR2 FQGNSA. The CDR3 has 14 amino acids. Genomic DNA templated the TCR beta VDJ and CDR3 profiling. TCRdb re-called the reads with MiXCR, one entry per CDR3 protein. The profile shows hundreds of thousands of distinct CDR3 sequences, 65% to 80% of them singletons. This chain joins TRBV7-2 and TRBJ2-3, with D tentatively TRBD1 (6 bases). The sequencing input was sorted CD4+, CD8+, or CD8+CD57+ T cells (not recorded which) from PBMCs. This TCR was recovered from a human donor in good health, serving as a control. The CDR3 DNA reads as TGTGCCAGCAGCTTGACAGGTACATCTACTACGAGGTCTTTT. Protein product: CASSLTGTSTTRSF.